Described below is a single T cell receptor beta chain sequence and its context. The CDR3 contains 15 residues. Germline V gives CDR1 MDHEN, CDR2 SYDVKM. V was clipped by 7 bases and J by 4 bases; unmatched bases: 10. This sample is part of a study of blood T cell repertoires in COVID-19. Study context: Specimens from acute and convalescent COVID-19 originated in the United States, Italy and Spain. PBMCs, B-cell-depleted T cells, or T cells provided the cDNA or gDNA that made up the material.

In the original analysis: For nucleated cells, counts were estimated from reference gene primer amplification. The repertoire was sequenced with immunoSEQ multiplex PCR; TCRdb's copy has only in-frame clones and lacks some. Clone size and the V and J calls come from that table; the DNA yielded D and trimming. Counted here are tens of thousands of clones, 78% occurring once; the ten biggest clones make up about 15%. The sample taken for sequencing was peripheral blood. The origin of this receptor is a human donor with active or convalescent COVID-19. The donor label of this sample is uncertain. The chain is built from TRBV28 and TRBJ2-5; TRBD1 matches at 9 bases. CDR3 region: CASTTYRGLRETQYF. DNA for the CDR3: TGTGCCAGCACAACCTACAGGGGGCTGAGAGAGACCCAGTACTTC.